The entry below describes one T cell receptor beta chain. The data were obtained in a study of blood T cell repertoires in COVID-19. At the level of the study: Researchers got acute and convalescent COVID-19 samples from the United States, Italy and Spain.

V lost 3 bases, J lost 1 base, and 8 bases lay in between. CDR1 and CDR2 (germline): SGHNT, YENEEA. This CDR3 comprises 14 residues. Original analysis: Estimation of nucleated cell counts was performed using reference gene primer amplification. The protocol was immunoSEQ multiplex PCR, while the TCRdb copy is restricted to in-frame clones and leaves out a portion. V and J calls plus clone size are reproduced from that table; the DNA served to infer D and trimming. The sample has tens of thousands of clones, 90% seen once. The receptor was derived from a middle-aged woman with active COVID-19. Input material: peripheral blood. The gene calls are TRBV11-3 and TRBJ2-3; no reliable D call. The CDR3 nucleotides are TGTGCCAGCAGCTTGGCAGGCCGCACAGATACGCAGTATTTT. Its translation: CASSLAGRTDTQYF. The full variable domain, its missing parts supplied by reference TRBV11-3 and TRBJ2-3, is EAGVVQSPRYKIIEKKQPVAFWCNPISGHNTLYWYLQNLGQGPELLIRYENEEAVDDSQLPKDRFSAERLKGVDSTLKIQPAELGDSAVYLCASSLAGRTDTQYFGPGTRLTVL.